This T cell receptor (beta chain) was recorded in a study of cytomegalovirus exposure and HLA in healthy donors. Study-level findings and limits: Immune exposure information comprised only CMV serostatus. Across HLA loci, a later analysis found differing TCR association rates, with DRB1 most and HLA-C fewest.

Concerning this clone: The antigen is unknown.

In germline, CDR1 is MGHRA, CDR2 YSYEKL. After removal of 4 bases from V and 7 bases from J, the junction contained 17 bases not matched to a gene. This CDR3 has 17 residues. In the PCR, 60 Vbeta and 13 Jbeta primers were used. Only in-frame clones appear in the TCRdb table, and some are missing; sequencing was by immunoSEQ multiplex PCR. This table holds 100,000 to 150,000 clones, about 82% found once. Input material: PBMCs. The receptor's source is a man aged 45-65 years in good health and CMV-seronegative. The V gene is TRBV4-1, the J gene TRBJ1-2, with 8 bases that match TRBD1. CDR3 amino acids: CASSPTPPRGRKGGYTF. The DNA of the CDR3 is TGCGCCAGCAGCCCAACACCGCCCAGGGGGCGCAAAGGTGGCTACACCTTC.